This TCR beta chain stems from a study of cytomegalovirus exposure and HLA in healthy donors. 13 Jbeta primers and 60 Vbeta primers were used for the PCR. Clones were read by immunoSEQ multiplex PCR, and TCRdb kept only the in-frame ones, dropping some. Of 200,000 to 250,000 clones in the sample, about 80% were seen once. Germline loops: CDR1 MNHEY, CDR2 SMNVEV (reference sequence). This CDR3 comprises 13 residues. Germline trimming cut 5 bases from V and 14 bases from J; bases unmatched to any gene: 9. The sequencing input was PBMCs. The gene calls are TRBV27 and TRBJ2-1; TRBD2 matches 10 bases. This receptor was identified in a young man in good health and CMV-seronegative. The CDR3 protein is CASSIVLAGEEFF. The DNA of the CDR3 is TGTGCCAGCAGTATCGTCCTAGCGGGAGAGGAGTTCTTC.